This T cell receptor beta chain was obtained from a study of blood T cell repertoires in COVID-19. Produced via immunoSEQ multiplex PCR; TCRdb's table is partial and in-frame only. The sample records 200,000 to 250,000 clones, about nine tenths being singletons. Germline V CDR1 and CDR2: LGHNA, YNFKEQ. V was shortened by 1 base and J by 2 bases, with 13 bases between the two germline ends. CDR3 length: 16 residues. The rearrangement joins TRBV4-2 to TRBJ2-3, with D perhaps matching TRBD1 (6 bases). This TCR derives from a man aged 18 to 35 with acute COVID-19. The sequenced sample consisted of PBMCs or T cells enriched from blood (not recorded which). CDR3 nucleotide sequence: TGTGCCAGCAGCCAAGCCGGACAGCAGTACACAGATACGCAGTATTTT. Translated, it gives CASSQAGQQYTDTQYF.